This TCR beta chain was recorded in a study of cytomegalovirus exposure and HLA in healthy donors. Germline V CDR1 and CDR2: SGHAT, FQDESV (reference sequence). The V and J ends lost 5 bases and 0 bases respectively, with 11 bases between them. CDR3 length: 15 residues. Note on this clone: Antigen specificity is unknown.

The PCR had 60 Vbeta and 13 Jbeta primers. The assay was immunoSEQ multiplex PCR, and TCRdb's table has in-frame clones only and misses some. The data show around 130,000 clones, roughly three quarters seen once. Study results and limitations: In a later analysis, specific HLA alleles were associated with approximately 17,000 TCR beta sequences at a 0.05 false discovery rate.

This sequence originates from a woman aged 55-69 years in good health and CMV-seronegative. Sequences were obtained from PBMCs. V usage is TRBV11-1 and J usage is TRBJ1-3; D may be TRBD1 (6 bases). CDR3 sequence reads: CASSTGTTSGNTIYF. The CDR3 nucleotides read TGTGCCAGCAGCACCGGGACAACCTCTGGAAACACCATATATTTT. Variable domain in full (rest from reference TRBV11-1 and TRBJ1-3): EAEVAQSPRYKITEKSQAVAFWCDPISGHATLYWYRQILGQGPELLVQFQDESVVDDSQLPKDRFSAERLKGVDSTLKIQPAELGDSAMYLCASSTGTTSGNTIYFGEGSWLTVV.